Sequencing of this TCR beta chain was carried out in a study of T cells in Graves' hyperthyroidism and ophthalmopathy. When ophthalmopathy did not progress within 18 months, Graves' hyperthyroidism was considered stable. From germline, CDR1 is SGHDN and CDR2 FVKESK. V dropped 2 bases and J dropped 9 bases, with 13 bases sitting between them. The CDR3 contains 14 residues. TCR beta CDR3 sequences were amplified from RNA transcripts. The TCR CDR3 was amplified in a first-round RT-PCR using the HTBI primer set. TCRdb re-called the multiplex PCR reads through MiXCR, storing one row per CDR3 protein. Among hundreds of thousands of distinct CDR3 sequences, around 15% were seen once, and the ten largest hold 10%.

Material for sequencing was blood. The chain couples TRBV14 to TRBJ2-2; D not certain. The receptor was isolated from a woman between 18 and 29 years old with Graves' hyperthyroidism. CDR3 protein: CASSQSARQRELFF. The CDR3 bases are TGTGCCAGCAGCCAAAGCGCTCGGCAACGGGAGCTGTTTTTT.